The 21 T cell receptor beta chains listed next were all sequenced from one sample in a study of blood T cell repertoires in COVID-19. Sequencing was performed with immunoSEQ multiplex PCR; in TCRdb, only in-frame clones are kept and a portion is missing. The top ten hold about 8% of the sample, which has some 110,000 clones, about nine tenths seen once. Sequenced material: peripheral blood. Receptor source: a man between 65 and 85 years old who had recovered from COVID-19.

This chain uses TRBV10-3 with TRBJ1-3; a weak D match, TRBD1 (5 bases). Germline values: CDR1 ENHRY, CDR2 SYGVKD. The CDR3 loop spans 16 amino acids. The V and J ends lost 3 bases and 0 bases respectively, with 12 bases between them. The CDR3 protein is CAISEGGQDSGNTIYF. CDR3 nucleotide sequence: TGTGCCATCAGTGAAGGCGGACAAGACTCTGGAAACACCATATATTTT.

The chain is built from TRBV19 and TRBJ2-3; a weak D match, TRBD2 (5 bases). CDR1 and CDR2 from the germline V gene are LNHDA and SQIVND (reference sequence). V lost 10 bases to trimming and J lost 3 bases, with 14 bases between them. This CDR3 comprises 13 residues. The CDR3 bases are TGTGCCACTGAGGGATCCGAAACAGATACGCAGTATTTT. Protein product: CATEGSETDTQYF.

This chain links TRBV7-3 with TRBJ2-2; 8 positions match TRBD2. V shed 10 bases, J shed 3 bases, and the junction held 4 bases outside the gene matches. Germline CDR1 is SGHTA and CDR2 is FQGTGA. The CDR3 totals 13 residues. The CDR3 spells CATRGGYTGELFF. The CDR3 DNA follows: TGTGCCACCCGGGGGGGTTACACCGGGGAGCTGTTTTTT. Filled out from reference TRBV7-3 and TRBJ2-2, the complete variable domain reads GAGVSQTPSNKVTEKGKYVELRCDPISGHTALYWYRQSLGQGPEFLIYFQGTGAADDSGLPNDRFFAVRPEGSVSTLKIQRTERGDSAVYLCATRGGYTGELFFGEGSRLTVL.

The chain has TRBV18 and TRBJ1-2; 11 bases map to TRBD1. The CDR3 spans 16 residues. Germline V gives CDR1 KGHSH, CDR2 LQKENI. V shed 1 base, J shed 8 bases, and the junction held 9 bases outside the gene matches. The CDR3 sequence is CASSPQVGQGARGYTF. In DNA form, the CDR3 reads TGTGCCAGCTCACCACAGGTCGGACAGGGGGCGAGAGGCTACACCTTC.

The CDR3, as DNA: TGTGCCAGCAGCCTCGGGCTTAGGGGCAATGAGCAGTTCTTC. It is translated as CASSLGLRGNEQFF. This sequence joins TRBV7-2 and TRBJ2-1; D perhaps matches TRBD1 (5 bases). In germline, CDR1 is SGHTA, CDR2 FQGNSA. The V and J ends lost 5 bases and 6 bases respectively, with 14 bases between them. This CDR3 has 14 amino acids.

The V and J genes are TRBV29-1 and TRBJ2-7; 10 bases fit TRBD1. With 7 bases clipped from V and 2 bases from J, the junction kept 8 bases outside the gene matches. This CDR3 spans 14 amino acids. Germline V gene sequence: CDR1 SQVTM, CDR2 ANQGSEA. The CDR3, as DNA: TGCAGCGCCCGGACAGGGGGGCCGACCTACGAGCAGTACTTC. This codes for CSARTGGPTYEQYF.

The chain recombines TRBV7-9 with TRBJ1-3; D gene uncertain. Germline V gene lookup returns CDR1 SEHNR and CDR2 FQNEAQ (reference sequence). CDR3 length equals 14 residues. The ends were cut back, 5 bases at V and 1 base at J, with 9 bases in the middle. For the CDR3, the DNA is TGTGCCAGCAGCCTCAGTGAATCTGGAAACACCATATATTTT. Translating it yields CASSLSESGNTIYF.

As DNA, the CDR3 is TGTGCCAGCAGTGGAGCGAATGGGTACAATGAGCAGTTCTTC. Amino acids: CASSGANGYNEQFF. The chain uses TRBV25-1 and TRBJ2-1; D not resolved. The length of the CDR3 is 14 residues. V was shortened by 4 bases and J by 4 bases, with 11 bases between the two germline ends. CDR1 is MGHDK and CDR2 is SYGVNS in the germline V gene.

A few counts support this clone. The chain has TRBV6-1 and TRBJ1-1, with D maybe TRBD1 (5 bases). Trimming cost V 2 bases and J 0 bases, with 7 bases left between them. The CDR3 length is 14 residues. CDR1 and CDR2 from the germline V gene are MNHNS and SASEGT. CDR3 coding DNA: TGTGCCAGCAGTGAACAGGGCTTGAACACTGAAGCTTTCTTT. Its protein is CASSEQGLNTEAFF.

This chain connects TRBV5-1 to TRBJ2-5; maybe TRBD1 (6 bases). With 7 bases removed from V and 5 bases from J, the gap between germline ends came to 18 bases. The germline CDR1 and CDR2 sequences are SGHRS and YFSETQ. The CDR3 extends over 14 amino acids. The CDR3 loop reads CASGGRIGGETQYF. Written as DNA, the CDR3 is TGCGCCAGCGGGGGCCGAATCGGTGGGGAGACCCAGTACTTC.

The chain carries TRBV20-1 and TRBJ2-7; tentatively, D is TRBD1 (6 bases). Trimming pared 3 bases from V and 0 bases from J, leaving 12 bases between. This CDR3 contains 14 residues. From germline, CDR1 is DFQATT and CDR2 SNEGSKA (reference sequence). This CDR3 reads CSASPRGLSYEQYF. The CDR3 DNA sequence: TGCAGTGCTAGTCCCAGGGGCCTCTCCTACGAGCAGTACTTC.

V gene TRBV7-2 combines with J gene TRBJ2-7, with TRBD2 matching 11 bases. Germline loops: CDR1 SGHTA, CDR2 FQGNSA. V was clipped by 3 bases and J by 3 bases; unmatched bases: 1. This CDR3 comprises 14 residues. The CDR3 here is CASSFTSGSYEQYF. CDR3 in DNA: TGTGCCAGCAGCTTTACTAGCGGGAGCTACGAGCAGTACTTC.

V usage is TRBV9 and J usage is TRBJ2-3; D uncertain. The germline CDR1 and CDR2 sequences are SGDLS and YYNGEE. The CDR3 runs 17 residues. The V end was cut by 4 bases, the J end by 2 bases, with 20 bases between. The CDR3 sequence: CASSTTSSRSYTDTQYF. CDR3 DNA: TGTGCCAGCAGCACTACGTCGAGCCGTTCTTACACAGATACGCAGTATTTT.

The V gene is TRBV29-1, the J gene TRBJ2-1; 9 bases map to TRBD1. With V trimmed by 0 bases and J by 5 bases, 5 bases remained unmatched. Per germline, CDR1 SQVTM and CDR2 ANQGSEA. The CDR3 is made up of 15 amino acids. The DNA for the CDR3 is TGCAGCGTTGAAGATCCCGGGACAGGGAACAATGAGCAGTTCTTC. This encodes CSVEDPGTGNNEQFF.

V and J are TRBV6-2 or TRBV6-3 and TRBJ2-5; possibly TRBD2 for D (5 bases). This CDR3 is built from 13 residues. Germline lookup yields CDR1 MNHEY and CDR2 SVGEGT. V was shortened by 3 bases and J by 4 bases, with 9 bases between the two germline ends. The CDR3 sequence: CASSYRGLETQYF. The CDR3 coding sequence is TGTGCCAGCAGTTATCGAGGGTTAGAGACCCAGTACTTC.

This chain joins TRBV30 and TRBJ1-5, with D uncertain. Germline V lookup: CDR1 GTSNPN, CDR2 SVGIG (reference sequence). V gave up 0 bases and J gave up 0 bases, with 12 bases separating them. The CDR3 is 16 amino acids. CDR3 loop: CAWSVLRGNSNQPQHF. DNA for the CDR3: TGTGCCTGGAGTGTACTCCGCGGGAATAGCAATCAGCCCCAGCATTTT.

This clone came up many times. The CDR3 protein is CSVLTGTGGYEQYF. The CDR3 coding sequence is TGCAGCGTACTTACCGGGACAGGGGGCTACGAGCAGTACTTC. The chain uses TRBV29-1 and TRBJ2-7, with TRBD1 identical over 11 bases. The V and J ends lost 6 bases and 3 bases, in that order; junction bases with no gene match: 7. The CDR3 spans 14 residues. Germline CDR1 reads SQVTM; CDR2 reads ANQGSEA.

V is TRBV2 and J is TRBJ2-7; D remains unclear. The CDR3 contains 14 residues. Germline V gene data show CDR1 as SNHLY and CDR2 as FYNNEI. Trimming shortened V by 7 bases and J by 0 bases, and 13 bases separated the two germline ends. Written as DNA, the CDR3 is TGTGCCAGCATTTCTCATAGCAACTCCTACGAGCAGTACTTC. The encoded protein is CASISHSNSYEQYF.

CDR3 in amino acids: CASSLAGTGANVLTF. DNA for the CDR3: TGTGCCAGCAGTTTGGCCGGGACTGGGGCCAACGTCCTGACTTTC. This sequence joins TRBV28 and TRBJ2-6; tentative D call: TRBD2 (5 bases). CDR3 length equals 15 residues. Deletions cut 3 bases from V and 2 bases from J, with 8 bases between. Looked up from germline, CDR1 is MDHEN and CDR2 is SYDVKM.

The chain uses TRBV29-1 and TRBJ2-1; 9 bases line up with TRBD2. Germline V gives CDR1 SQVTM, CDR2 ANQGSEA. CDR3 length: 16 amino acids. The ends lost 4 bases at V and 0 bases at J; junction bases unmatched: 7. Here the CDR3 DNA reads TGCAGCGTTGGAAGGGCGGGAGGGAGCTCCTACAATGAGCAGTTCTTC. It yields the protein CSVGRAGGSSYNEQFF.

This chain connects TRBV5-6 to TRBJ2-7; 12 bases align to TRBD2. Germline V gene data show CDR1 as SGHDT and CDR2 as YYEEEE. V shed 4 bases and J 7 bases; nucleotides not matched to a gene: 9. This CDR3 region has 15 residues. DNA for the CDR3: TGTGCCAGCAGCACGAGACTAGCGGGAGCTGGGGAGCAGTACTTC. Amino acid sequence: CASSTRLAGAGEQYF.